Each of the 21 T cell receptor beta chains below was sequenced from the same sample in a study of T cells in localized non-small cell lung cancer. Sequencing was performed with immunoSEQ multiplex PCR; in TCRdb, only in-frame clones are kept and a portion is missing. Among about 6,000 clones listed, over 40% were seen once. This specimen was lung tumor tissue, taken before any cancer treatment. The receptors originated from a woman aged 40-75 years with stage II squamous cell lung carcinoma.

By sample share, this clone is medium-sized. V and J are TRBV6-8 and TRBJ2-7; the D is unclear. Trimming pared 6 bases from V and 5 bases from J, leaving 14 bases between. In germline, CDR1 is MNHGY, CDR2 SAAAGT. The CDR3 runs 13 residues. The CDR3 bases are TGTGCCAGCAGCCCCGCGAGGAGAGACGAGCAGTACTTC. It specifies CASSPARRDEQYF.

In its sample, this clone was seen a few times. The rearrangement uses TRBV5-1 and TRBJ1-4; D perhaps matches TRBD1 (6 bases). Germline assignment: CDR1 SGHRS and CDR2 YFSETQ. V gave up 1 base and J gave up 5 bases, with 9 bases separating them. This CDR3 is 14 amino acids long. In nucleotides, the CDR3 is TGCGCCAGCAGCTTGACAGGGAGGAATGAAAAACTGTTTTTT. Its protein product is CASSLTGRNEKLFF. Full variable domain (rest looked up from reference TRBV5-1 and TRBJ1-4): KAGVTQTPRYLIKTRGQQVTLSCSPISGHRSVSWYQQTPGQGLQFLFEYFSETQRNKGNFPGRFSGRQFSNSRSEMNVSTLELGDSALYLCASSLTGRNEKLFFGSGTQLSVL.

Only a few counts were recorded for this clone. The gene calls are TRBV11-3 and TRBJ2-4, with D perhaps TRBD2 (6 bases). Germline V gives CDR1 SGHNT, CDR2 YENEEA. The V and J ends lost 3 bases and 2 bases respectively, with 26 bases between them. The CDR3 loop spans 20 amino acids. The CDR3: CASSLGGMEIMDLTKNIQYF. The DNA of the CDR3 is TGTGCCAGCAGCTTGGGGGGAATGGAGATTATGGACCTGACCAAAAACATTCAGTACTTC.

The chain recombines TRBV10-2 with TRBJ2-1, with 12 bases matching TRBD2. Trimming cost V 5 bases and J 6 bases; bases outside gene matches: 11. The CDR3 is 17 amino acids. Germline loops: CDR1 WSHSY, CDR2 SAAADI. This CDR3 is CASSTGTSGGLGNEQFF. The CDR3, as DNA: TGCGCCAGCAGTACCGGCACTAGCGGGGGGCTCGGCAATGAGCAGTTCTTC.

This clone is medium-sized within its sample. This chain links TRBV6-8 with TRBJ2-1; 9 bases are a match to TRBD2. This CDR3 is 15 amino acids long. The ends lost 0 bases at V and 9 bases at J; junction bases unmatched: 6. The germline V gene encodes CDR1 MNHGY and CDR2 SAAAGT. The CDR3 nucleotides read TGTGCCAGCAGTTACTCGGGGACTAGCCAGGGTGAGCAGTTCTTC. It is translated as CASSYSGTSQGEQFF.

V usage is TRBV9 and J usage is TRBJ2-5; D is unresolved. Germline V gene lookup returns CDR1 SGDLS and CDR2 YYNGEE. CDR3 size: 15 residues. With 5 bases removed from V and 2 bases from J, the gap between germline ends came to 16 bases. The CDR3 DNA is TGTGCCAGCAGTGAAACCCCAGGCCGACAAGAGACCCAGTACTTC. As protein: CASSETPGRQETQYF.

This clone has a handful of counts. The J gene is TRBJ2-7, the V gene TRBV28; D might be TRBD1 (6 bases). This CDR3 comprises 15 residues. CDR1 and CDR2 from the germline V gene are MDHEN and SYDVKM. Trimming removed 4 bases from V and 6 bases from J, with 19 bases in between. In nucleotides, the CDR3 is TGTGCCAGCAGTTCGGACGGGCAGGTCAGGGGCGAGCAGTACTTC. Protein product: CASSSDGQVRGEQYF. Looking up the rest from reference TRBV28 and TRBJ2-7 gives the full variable domain: DVKVTQSSRYLVKRTGEKVFLECVQDMDHENMFWYRQDPGLGLRLIYFSYDVKMKEKGDIPEGYSVSREKKERFSLILESASTNQTSMYLCASSSDGQVRGEQYFGPGTRLTVT.

J is TRBJ2-5 and V is TRBV25-1; TRBD2 matches at 9 bases. V trimming: 10 bases; J trimming: 4 bases; junction bases outside the gene matches: 10. Germline CDR1 reads MGHDK; CDR2 reads SYGVNS. The CDR3 sequence is 14 residues long. DNA for the CDR3: TGTGCCACCTCGTGGCTAGCGGGAAGAGAGACCCAGTACTTC. This gives the protein CATSWLAGRETQYF.

The genes are TRBV5-1 and TRBJ1-3; D call uncertain. Trimming took 0 bases from V and 0 from J, leaving 7 bases between them. CDR1 and CDR2 (germline): SGHRS, YFSETQ. This CDR3 has 15 amino acids. The CDR3 nucleotides read TGCGCCAGCAGCTTGGCCCCGGGCTCTGGAAACACCATATATTTT. Translating gives CASSLAPGSGNTIYF.

This sequence joins TRBV6-8 and TRBJ2-1, with TRBD2 matching over 8 bases. CDR3 length: 15 residues. V was pared by 5 bases and J by 2 bases, with 5 bases of the junction left unmatched. Per germline, CDR1 MNHGY and CDR2 SAAAGT. The CDR3 DNA reads as TGTGCCAGCAGTGAGGGAGCGGGAGCCTACAATGAGCAGTTCTTC. Its translation: CASSEGAGAYNEQFF.

This clone was detected only a few times. This chain links TRBV6-8 with TRBJ2-5; D remains unclear. Germline V gene sequence: CDR1 MNHGY, CDR2 SAAAGT. Trimming took 0 bases from V and 7 from J, leaving 18 bases between them. This CDR3 has 16 residues. The CDR3 DNA sequence: TGTGCCAGCAGTTACTCCCAGGCCCGGCCCTCGGGGACCCAGTACTTC. Residues: CASSYSQARPSGTQYF.

The J gene is TRBJ1-5, the V gene TRBV28; maybe TRBD1 (6 bases). Trimming cost V 9 bases and J 8 bases, with 17 bases left between them. This CDR3 contains 13 residues. Germline CDR1 MDHEN, CDR2 SYDVKM. CDR3 coding DNA: TGTGCCAGTTATGGACAGCCAGGAGAGCCCCAGCATTTT. Residues: CASYGQPGEPQHF.

By its share, this clone is medium-sized. The chain recombines TRBV11-3 with TRBJ2-5; TRBD2 is a possible D gene (6 bases). This CDR3 region has 15 residues. The germline V gene has CDR1 SGHNT and CDR2 YENEEA. The V and J ends lost 5 bases and 1 base respectively, with 14 bases between them. In nucleotides, the CDR3 is TGTGCCAGCAGCACGCGGACTAACCTCCAAGAGACCCAGTACTTC. It is translated as CASSTRTNLQETQYF.

The gene calls are TRBV18 and TRBJ1-3; D remains unclear. V was cut by 3 bases and J by 4 bases, with 13 bases left in between. The CDR3 runs to 15 residues. In germline, CDR1 is KGHSH, CDR2 LQKENI. The CDR3 coding sequence is TGTGCCAGCTCACCCCCCAACAGTCCAGGAAACACCATATATTTT. It specifies CASSPPNSPGNTIYF.

The chain has TRBV19 and TRBJ1-4; D possibly corresponds to TRBD1 (6 bases). Germline V CDR1 and CDR2: LNHDA, SQIVND (reference sequence). The CDR3 loop spans 15 amino acids. Trimming took off 3 bases at V and 5 bases at J, with 13 bases between the two ends. This chain's CDR3 is CASSILNRVNEKLFF. The CDR3 bases are TGTGCCAGTAGTATTCTCAACAGGGTGAATGAAAAACTGTTTTTT.

The count of this clone is one. The rearrangement uses TRBV14 and TRBJ2-2, with 8 bases matching TRBD2. The CDR3 has 15 residues. The V and J ends lost 3 bases and 7 bases, in that order; junction bases with no gene match: 7. Germline CDR1 SGHDN, CDR2 FVKESK. The CDR3 protein is CASSQSAGGGGELFF. CDR3 bases: TGTGCCAGCAGCCAGTCTGCGGGAGGAGGCGGGGAGCTGTTTTTT.

The V gene is TRBV28, the J gene TRBJ1-1; 9 bases are shared with TRBD1. V shed 5 bases, J shed 4 bases, and the junction held 8 bases outside the gene matches. Germline V gives CDR1 MDHEN, CDR2 SYDVKM. CDR3 size: 15 residues. CDR3: CASSPSTGGFTEAFF. CDR3 nucleotide sequence: TGTGCCAGCAGTCCATCGACAGGGGGTTTCACTGAAGCTTTCTTT.

This clone has a handful of counts. The gene calls are TRBV9 and TRBJ1-2, with D maybe TRBD1 (5 bases). Germline CDR1 SGDLS, CDR2 YYNGEE. The CDR3 consists of 13 residues. V lost 5 bases to trimming and J lost 8 bases, with 16 bases between them. The CDR3 spells CASSDDSNRGYTF. The CDR3 nucleotides read TGTGCCAGCAGTGATGACAGTAACCGGGGCTACACCTTC.

The chain uses TRBV29-1 and TRBJ1-1; TRBD1 agrees at 9 bases. The J segment lost 5 bases and the V segment lost 6 bases, leaving 10 bases of the junction unmatched. The CDR3 covers 14 residues. Per germline, CDR1 SQVTM and CDR2 ANQGSEA. The CDR3 sequence is CSVNRGLGGTEAFF. The CDR3, as DNA: TGCAGCGTAAACAGGGGGCTGGGGGGAACTGAAGCTTTCTTT.

This clone turned up a few times. The chain recombines TRBV2 with TRBJ1-3; maybe TRBD1 (5 bases). The CDR3 loop spans 15 amino acids. Per the germline V gene, CDR1 is SNHLY and CDR2 is FYNNEI. V lost 3 bases to trimming and J lost 2 bases, with 11 bases between them. The DNA of the CDR3 is TGTGCCAGCAGTGATAAAGGGGCTGCTGGAAACACCATATATTTT. Its translation: CASSDKGAAGNTIYF.

Here the CDR3 reads CASSMRGGNTEAFF. DNA for the CDR3: TGTGCCAGTAGTATGCGGGGCGGGAACACTGAAGCTTTCTTT. The chain employs TRBV19 and TRBJ1-1, with D perhaps matching TRBD1 (5 bases). CDR3 length equals 14 residues. The V gene lost 3 bases and the J gene lost 1 base, with 9 bases spanning the gap. Germline lookup yields CDR1 LNHDA and CDR2 SQIVND (reference sequence).